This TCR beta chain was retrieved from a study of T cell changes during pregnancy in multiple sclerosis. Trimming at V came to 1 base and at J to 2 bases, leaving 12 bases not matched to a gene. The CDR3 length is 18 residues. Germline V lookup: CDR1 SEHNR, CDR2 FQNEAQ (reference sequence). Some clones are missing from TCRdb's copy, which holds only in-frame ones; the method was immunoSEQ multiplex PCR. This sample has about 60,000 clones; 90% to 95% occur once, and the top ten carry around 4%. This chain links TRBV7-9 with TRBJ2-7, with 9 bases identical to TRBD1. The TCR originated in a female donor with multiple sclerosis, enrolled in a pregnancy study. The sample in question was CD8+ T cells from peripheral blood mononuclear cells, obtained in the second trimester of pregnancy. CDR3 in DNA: TGTGCCAGCAGCTTAGTCTCCCTCGCCGGGACAGGGACCTACGAGCAGTACTTC. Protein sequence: CASSLVSLAGTGTYEQYF.